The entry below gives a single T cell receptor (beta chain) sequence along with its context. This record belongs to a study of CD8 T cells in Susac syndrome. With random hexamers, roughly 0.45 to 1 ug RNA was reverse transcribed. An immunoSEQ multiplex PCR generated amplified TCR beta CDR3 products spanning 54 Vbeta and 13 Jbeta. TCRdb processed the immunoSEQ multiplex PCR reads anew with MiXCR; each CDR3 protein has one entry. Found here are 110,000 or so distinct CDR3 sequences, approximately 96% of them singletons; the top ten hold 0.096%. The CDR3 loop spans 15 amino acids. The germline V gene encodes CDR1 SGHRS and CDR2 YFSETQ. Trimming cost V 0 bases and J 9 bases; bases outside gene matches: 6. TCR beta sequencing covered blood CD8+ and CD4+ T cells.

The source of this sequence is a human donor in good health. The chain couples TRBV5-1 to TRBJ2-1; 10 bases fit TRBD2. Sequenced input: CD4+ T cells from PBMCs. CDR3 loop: CASSLEASGSVEQFF. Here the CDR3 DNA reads TGCGCCAGCAGCTTGGAGGCTAGCGGGAGTGTTGAGCAGTTCTTC.